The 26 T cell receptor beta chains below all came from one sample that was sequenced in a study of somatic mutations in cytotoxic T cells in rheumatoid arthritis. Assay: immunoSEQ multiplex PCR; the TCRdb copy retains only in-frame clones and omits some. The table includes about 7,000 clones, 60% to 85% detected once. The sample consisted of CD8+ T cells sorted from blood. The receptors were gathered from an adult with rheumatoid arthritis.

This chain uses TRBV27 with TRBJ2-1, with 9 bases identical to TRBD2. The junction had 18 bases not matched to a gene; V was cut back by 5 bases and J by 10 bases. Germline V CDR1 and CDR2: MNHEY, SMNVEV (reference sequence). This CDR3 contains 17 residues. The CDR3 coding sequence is TGTGCCAGCAGTCCCCGATTTGGGCGGGGGGGTTTATGGGAGCAGTTCTTC. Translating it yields CASSPRFGRGGLWEQFF.

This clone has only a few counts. The CDR3 protein is CASSPAPTGGETQYF. CDR3 DNA sequence: TGTGCCAGCTCACCAGCCCCTACGGGGGGAGAGACCCAGTACTTC. V is TRBV18 and J is TRBJ2-5, with 7 nucleotides matching TRBD2. V lost 2 bases to trimming and J lost 4 bases; unmatched junction nucleotides: 7. CDR1 and CDR2 from the germline V gene are KGHSH and LQKENI. The CDR3 extends over 15 amino acids.

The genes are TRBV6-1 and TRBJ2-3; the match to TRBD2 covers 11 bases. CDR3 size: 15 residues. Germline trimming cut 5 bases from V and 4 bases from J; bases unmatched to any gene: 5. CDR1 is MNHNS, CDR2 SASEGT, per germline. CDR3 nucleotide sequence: TGTGCCAGCAGTAAACTAGCGGGGGACTCAGATACGCAGTATTTT. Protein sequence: CASSKLAGDSDTQYF.

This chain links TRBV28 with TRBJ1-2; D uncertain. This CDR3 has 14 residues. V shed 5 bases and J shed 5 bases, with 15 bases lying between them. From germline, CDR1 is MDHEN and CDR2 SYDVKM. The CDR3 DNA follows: TGTGCCAGCAGTCCCGGCGGGAGGGTTTATGGCTACACCTTC. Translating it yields CASSPGGRVYGYTF.

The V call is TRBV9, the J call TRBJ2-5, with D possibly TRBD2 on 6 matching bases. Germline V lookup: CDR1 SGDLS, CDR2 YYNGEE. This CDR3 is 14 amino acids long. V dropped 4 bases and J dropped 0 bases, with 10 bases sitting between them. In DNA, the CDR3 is TGTGCCAGCAGCCCGGGGGACTACCAAGAGACCCAGTACTTC. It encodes CASSPGDYQETQYF.

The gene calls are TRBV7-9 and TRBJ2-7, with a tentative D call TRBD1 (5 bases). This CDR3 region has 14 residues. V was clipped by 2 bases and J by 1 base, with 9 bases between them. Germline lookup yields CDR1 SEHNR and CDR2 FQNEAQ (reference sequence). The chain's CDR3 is CASSLQGFSYEQYF. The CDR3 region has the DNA TGTGCCAGCAGCTTACAGGGCTTTTCCTACGAGCAGTACTTC.

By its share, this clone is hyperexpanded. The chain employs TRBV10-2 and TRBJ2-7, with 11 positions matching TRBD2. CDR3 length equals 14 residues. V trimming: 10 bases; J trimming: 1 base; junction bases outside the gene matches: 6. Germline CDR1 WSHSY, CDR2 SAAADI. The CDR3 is CANSRTSGSYEQYF. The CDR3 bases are TGCGCCAACTCCCGGACTAGCGGGTCCTACGAGCAGTACTTC.

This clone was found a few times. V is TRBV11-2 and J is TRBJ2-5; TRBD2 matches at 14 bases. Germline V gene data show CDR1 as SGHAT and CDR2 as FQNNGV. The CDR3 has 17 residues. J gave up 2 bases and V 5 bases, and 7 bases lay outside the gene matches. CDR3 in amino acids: CASSPGLAGGLQETQYF. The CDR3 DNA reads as TGTGCCAGCAGCCCTGGACTAGCGGGGGGCTTACAAGAGACCCAGTACTTC. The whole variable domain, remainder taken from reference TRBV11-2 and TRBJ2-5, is EAGVAQSPRYKIIEKRQSVAFWCNPISGHATLYWYQQILGQGPKLLIQFQNNGVVDDSQLPKDRFSAERLKGVDSTLKIQPAKLEDSAVYLCASSPGLAGGLQETQYFGPGTRLLVL.

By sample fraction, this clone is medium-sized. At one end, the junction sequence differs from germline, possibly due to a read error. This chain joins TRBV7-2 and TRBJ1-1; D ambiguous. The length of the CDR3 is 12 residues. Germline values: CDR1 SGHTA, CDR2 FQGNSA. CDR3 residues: CASSRGNAEAFF. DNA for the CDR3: TGTGCCAGCAGCCGCGGGAACGCTGAAGCTTTCTTT.

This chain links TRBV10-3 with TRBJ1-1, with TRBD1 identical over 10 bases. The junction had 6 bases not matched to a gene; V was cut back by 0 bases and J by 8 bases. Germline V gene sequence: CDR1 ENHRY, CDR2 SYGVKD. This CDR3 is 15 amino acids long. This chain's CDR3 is CAISESGQGIGEAFF. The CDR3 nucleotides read TGTGCCATCAGTGAGTCGGGACAGGGGATCGGGGAAGCTTTCTTT.

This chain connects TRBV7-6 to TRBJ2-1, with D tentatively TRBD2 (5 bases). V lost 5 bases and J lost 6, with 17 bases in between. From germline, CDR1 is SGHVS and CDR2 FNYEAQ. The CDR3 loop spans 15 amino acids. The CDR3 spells CASSPRVGEPNEQFF. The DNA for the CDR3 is TGTGCCAGCAGCCCGCGGGTCGGGGAACCCAATGAGCAGTTCTTC.

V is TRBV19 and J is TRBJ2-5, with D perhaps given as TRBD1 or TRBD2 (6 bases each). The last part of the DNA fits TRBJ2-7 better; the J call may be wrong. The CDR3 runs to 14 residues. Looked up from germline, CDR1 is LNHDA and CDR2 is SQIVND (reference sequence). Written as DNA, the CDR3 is TGTGCCAGTAGTTTGGGGGGCCCGGGGAACGAGCAGTACTTC. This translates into CASSLGGPGNEQYF.

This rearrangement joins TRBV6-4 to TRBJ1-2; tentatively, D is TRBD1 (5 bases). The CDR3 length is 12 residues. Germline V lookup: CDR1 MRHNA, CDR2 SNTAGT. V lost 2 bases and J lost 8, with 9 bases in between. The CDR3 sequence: CASSDARGGYTF. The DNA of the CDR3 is TGTGCCAGCAGTGACGCGAGGGGAGGCTACACCTTC.

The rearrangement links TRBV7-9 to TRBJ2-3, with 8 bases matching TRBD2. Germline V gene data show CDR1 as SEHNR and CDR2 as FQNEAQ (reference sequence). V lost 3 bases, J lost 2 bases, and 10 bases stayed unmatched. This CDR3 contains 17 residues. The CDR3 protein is CASSLGTGGGFTDTQYF. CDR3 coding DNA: TGTGCCAGCAGCTTGGGAACTGGCGGGGGGTTCACAGATACGCAGTATTTT.

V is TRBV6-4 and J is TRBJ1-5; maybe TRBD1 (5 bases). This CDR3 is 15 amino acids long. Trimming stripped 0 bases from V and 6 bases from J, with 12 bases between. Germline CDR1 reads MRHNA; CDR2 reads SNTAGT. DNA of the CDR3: TGTGCCAGCAGTGACTCGCCTGACGGGACTCAGCCCCAGCATTTT. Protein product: CASSDSPDGTQPQHF.

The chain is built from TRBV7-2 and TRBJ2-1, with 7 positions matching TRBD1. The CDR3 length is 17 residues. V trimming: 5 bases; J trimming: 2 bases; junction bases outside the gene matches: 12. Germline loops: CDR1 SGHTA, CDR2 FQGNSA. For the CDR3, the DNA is TGTGCCAGCAGCCCTCTCGAGGGGGCCATCCCCTACAATGAGCAGTTCTTC. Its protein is CASSPLEGAIPYNEQFF.

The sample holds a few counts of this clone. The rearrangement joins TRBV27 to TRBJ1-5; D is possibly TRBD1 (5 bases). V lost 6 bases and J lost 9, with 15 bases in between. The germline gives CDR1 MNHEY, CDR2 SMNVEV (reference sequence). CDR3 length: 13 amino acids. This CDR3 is CASSNGSGRPQHF. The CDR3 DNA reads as TGTGCCAGCAGCAACGGATCGGGGCGGCCCCAGCATTTT.

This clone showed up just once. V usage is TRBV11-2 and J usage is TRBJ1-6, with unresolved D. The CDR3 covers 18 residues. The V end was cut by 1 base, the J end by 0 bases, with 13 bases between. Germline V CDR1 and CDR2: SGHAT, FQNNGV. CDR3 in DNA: TGTGCCAGCAGCTTAGTAACGTCGAGGAGCTCCTATAATTCACCCCTCCACTTT. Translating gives CASSLVTSRSSYNSPLHF.

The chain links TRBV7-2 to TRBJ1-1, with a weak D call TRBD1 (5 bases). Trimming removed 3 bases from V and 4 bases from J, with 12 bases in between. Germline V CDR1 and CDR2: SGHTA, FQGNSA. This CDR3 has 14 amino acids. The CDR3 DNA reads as TGTGCCAGCAGCTTGGGGGAGGTGGGCACTGAAGCTTTCTTT. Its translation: CASSLGEVGTEAFF.

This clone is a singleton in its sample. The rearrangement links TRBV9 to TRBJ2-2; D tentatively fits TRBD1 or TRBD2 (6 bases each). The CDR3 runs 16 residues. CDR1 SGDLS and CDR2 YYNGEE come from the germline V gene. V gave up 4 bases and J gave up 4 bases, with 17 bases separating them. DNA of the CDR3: TGTGCCAGCAGCCCGCGAGGGGGGCCGGGCACCGGGGAGCTGTTTTTT. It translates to CASSPRGGPGTGELFF.

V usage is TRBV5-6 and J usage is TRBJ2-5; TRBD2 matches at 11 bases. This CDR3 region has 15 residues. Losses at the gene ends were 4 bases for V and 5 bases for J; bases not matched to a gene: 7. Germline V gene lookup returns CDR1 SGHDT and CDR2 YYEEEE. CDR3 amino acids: CASSPFSGGAETQYF. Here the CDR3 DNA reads TGTGCCAGCAGCCCCTTTAGCGGGGGGGCGGAGACCCAGTACTTC.

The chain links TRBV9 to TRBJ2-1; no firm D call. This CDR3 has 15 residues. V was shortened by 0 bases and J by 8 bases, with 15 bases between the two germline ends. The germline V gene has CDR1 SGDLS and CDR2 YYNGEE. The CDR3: CASSVGYLSPHEQFF. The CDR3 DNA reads TGTGCCAGCAGCGTAGGCTACTTATCCCCCCATGAGCAGTTCTTC.

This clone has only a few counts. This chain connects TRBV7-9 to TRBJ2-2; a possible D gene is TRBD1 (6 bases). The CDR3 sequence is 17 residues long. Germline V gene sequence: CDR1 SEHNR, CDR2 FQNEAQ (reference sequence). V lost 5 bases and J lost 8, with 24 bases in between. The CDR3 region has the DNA TGTGCCAGCAGCGACGGAGGTGACAGGTGGGCCGCAGGGGAGCTGTTTTTT. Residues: CASSDGGDRWAAGELFF.

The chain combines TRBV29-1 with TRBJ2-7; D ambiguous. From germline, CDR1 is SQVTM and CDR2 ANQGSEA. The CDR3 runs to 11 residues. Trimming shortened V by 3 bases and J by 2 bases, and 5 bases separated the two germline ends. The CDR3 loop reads CSVEETYEQYF. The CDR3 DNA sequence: TGCAGCGTTGAGGAAACCTACGAGCAGTACTTC.

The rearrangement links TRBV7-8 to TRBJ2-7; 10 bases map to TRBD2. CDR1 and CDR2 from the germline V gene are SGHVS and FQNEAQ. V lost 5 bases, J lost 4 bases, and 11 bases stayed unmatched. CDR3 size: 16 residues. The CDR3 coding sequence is TGTGCCAGCAGCCCTTCGACTAGCGGGCGGTCTTACGAGCAGTACTTC. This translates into CASSPSTSGRSYEQYF.

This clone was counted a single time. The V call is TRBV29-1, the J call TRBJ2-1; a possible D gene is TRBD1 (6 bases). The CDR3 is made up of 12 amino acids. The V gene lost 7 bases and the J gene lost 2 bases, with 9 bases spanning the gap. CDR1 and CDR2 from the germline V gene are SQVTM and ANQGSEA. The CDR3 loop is CSARGTYNEQFF. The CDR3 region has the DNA TGCAGCGCCAGGGGCACCTACAATGAGCAGTTCTTC.